The 25 T cell receptor beta chains presented below share a single source sample, sequenced in a study of cytomegalovirus exposure and HLA in healthy donors. The assay was immunoSEQ multiplex PCR, and TCRdb's table has in-frame clones only and misses some. The profile shows tens of thousands of clones, 95% of them singletons. The sample taken for sequencing was PBMCs. These receptors were obtained from a woman younger than 30 in good health and CMV-seronegative.

The chain combines TRBV6-6 with TRBJ1-5; D gene uncertain. V dropped 0 bases and J dropped 1 base, with 4 bases sitting between them. The CDR3 is 14 residues long. Germline-derived CDR1 and CDR2 are MNHNY and SVGAGI (reference sequence). DNA for the CDR3: TGTGCCAGCAGTTACTCGGGCAGCAATCAGCCCCAGCATTTT. Protein sequence: CASSYSGSNQPQHF.

V and J are TRBV5-1 and TRBJ2-1; TRBD2 matches 9 bases. Germline V gene lookup returns CDR1 SGHRS and CDR2 YFSETQ. This CDR3 comprises 15 residues. V lost 0 bases to trimming and J lost 8 bases; unmatched junction nucleotides: 6. The CDR3 is CASSLVAGDFDEQFF. CDR3 coding DNA: TGCGCCAGCAGCTTGGTAGCGGGAGATTTCGATGAGCAGTTCTTC. Full variable domain (outside the CDR3, taken from reference TRBV5-1 and TRBJ2-1): KAGVTQTPRYLIKTRGQQVTLSCSPISGHRSVSWYQQTPGQGLQFLFEYFSETQRNKGNFPGRFSGRQFSNSRSEMNVSTLELGDSALYLCASSLVAGDFDEQFFGPGTRLTVL.

V gene TRBV7-2 combines with J gene TRBJ2-3; 8 bases are a match to TRBD1. The CDR3 runs 15 residues. V shed 6 bases, J shed 1 base, and the junction held 6 bases outside the gene matches. Germline assignment: CDR1 SGHTA and CDR2 FQGNSA. Written as DNA, the CDR3 is TGTGCCAGCAGGCTACCGGGACAGGGCACAGATACGCAGTATTTT. This codes for CASRLPGQGTDTQYF.

This clone occurred once. The V and J genes are TRBV10-3 and TRBJ2-3; TRBD2 matches 15 bases. The junction had 4 bases not matched to a gene; V was cut back by 4 bases and J by 5 bases. The germline gives CDR1 ENHRY, CDR2 SYGVKD. The CDR3 has 16 residues. DNA of the CDR3: TGTGCCATCAGTGGGACTAGCGGGGGGGCCAAAGATACGCAGTATTTT. This codes for CAISGTSGGAKDTQYF.

This sequence joins TRBV4-3 and TRBJ1-1; unclear D gene. The V gene's germline CDR1 is LGHNA and CDR2 YSLEER. V was pared by 1 base and J by 6 bases, with 15 bases between. The CDR3 extends over 15 amino acids. CDR3 region: CASSQGIKPLAEAFF. The CDR3 DNA sequence: TGCGCCAGCAGCCAAGGAATAAAGCCACTGGCTGAAGCTTTCTTT.

This rearrangement joins TRBV7-9 to TRBJ2-2, with D tentatively TRBD1 (6 bases). The CDR3 extends over 16 amino acids. The V end lost 5 bases, the J end lost 6 bases, and 19 bases lay between the germline ends. Germline loops: CDR1 SEHNR, CDR2 FQNEAQ (reference sequence). CDR3 in DNA: TGTGCCAGCAGCCAGAAGGGGGAACTCAAGTCCGGGGAGCTGTTTTTT. It specifies CASSQKGELKSGELFF.

This chain joins TRBV7-2 and TRBJ2-7, with 7 bases matching TRBD1. This CDR3 has 14 amino acids. The V segment lost 5 bases and the J segment 5 bases; nucleotides outside the gene matches: 9. CDR1 and CDR2 from the germline V gene are SGHTA and FQGNSA. CDR3 bases: TGTGCCAGCAGCCCTACAGGGGTGAGAAACGAGCAGTACTTC. Its translation is CASSPTGVRNEQYF.

This clone was observed once. The V gene is TRBV11-2, the J gene TRBJ2-5; D is possibly TRBD2 (6 bases). The germline V gene encodes CDR1 SGHAT and CDR2 FQNNGV. The CDR3 has 17 amino acids. The V gene lost 4 bases and the J gene lost 5 bases, with 23 bases spanning the gap. The CDR3 nucleotides read TGTGCCAGCAGCTCCCTATTAAGAACGGGAGCGAGGGAGACCCAGTACTTC. The encoded protein is CASSSLLRTGARETQYF.

The CDR3 sequence is CASSLARGLASTDTQYF. The CDR3 nucleotides read TGCGCCAGCAGCTTGGCCAGGGGACTAGCCTCCACAGATACGCAGTATTTT. This chain uses TRBV5-1 with TRBJ2-3; TRBD2 aligns across 9 bases. Trimming took 0 bases from V and 2 from J; bases not matched to a gene: 7. From germline, CDR1 is SGHRS and CDR2 YFSETQ. The CDR3 extends over 17 amino acids.

The V call is TRBV11-2, the J call TRBJ2-3; 10 bases map to TRBD2. Trimming removed 3 bases from V and 1 base from J; junction bases left unmatched: 4. The V gene's germline CDR1 is SGHAT and CDR2 FQNNGV. This CDR3 has 16 residues. The DNA for the CDR3 is TGTGCCAGCAGCTTTACTAGCGGGAAAGGCACAGATACGCAGTATTTT. Protein sequence: CASSFTSGKGTDTQYF.

The table lists this clone with a count of one. The rearrangement links TRBV5-1 to TRBJ1-2, with TRBD1 matching over 7 bases. The germline gives CDR1 SGHRS, CDR2 YFSETQ. The CDR3 runs 14 residues. The J segment lost 7 bases and the V segment lost 4 bases, leaving 10 bases of the junction unmatched. This CDR3 reads CASSPLRTGVGYTF. CDR3 nucleotides: TGCGCCAGCAGCCCGTTGAGGACAGGTGTTGGCTACACCTTC.

J is TRBJ2-2 and V is TRBV11-2, with 10 bases aligning to TRBD2. The CDR3 contains 16 residues. Germline V gene lookup returns CDR1 SGHAT and CDR2 FQNNGV. V gave up 7 bases and J gave up 6 bases; unmatched junction bases: 11. CDR3 DNA sequence: TGTGCCAGCACACCTTTAGCGGGGGGACCCGCCGGGGAGCTGTTTTTT. Amino acids: CASTPLAGGPAGELFF.

The gene calls are TRBV28 and TRBJ2-7; the D gene is possibly TRBD2 (6 bases). Germline V gene sequence: CDR1 MDHEN, CDR2 SYDVKM. Trimming cost V 7 bases and J 0 bases, with 16 bases left between them. The CDR3 has 15 residues. The CDR3 loop is CASTKGRRDSYEQYF. The CDR3 DNA reads TGTGCCAGCACGAAAGGAAGGCGGGACTCCTACGAGCAGTACTTC.

The chain links TRBV29-1 to TRBJ2-2; 12 bases agree with TRBD2. V was pared by 3 bases and J by 4 bases, with 3 bases of the junction left unmatched. Germline V gene data show CDR1 as SQVTM and CDR2 as ANQGSEA. CDR3 length: 15 residues. The DNA of the CDR3 is TGCAGCGTTGAGACTAGCGGGGGCCTCACCGGGGAGCTGTTTTTT. Translation: CSVETSGGLTGELFF.

This chain links TRBV6-5 with TRBJ1-2; 8 positions match TRBD1. The CDR3 has 13 amino acids. Germline V gene data show CDR1 as MNHEY and CDR2 as SVGAGI. With V trimmed by 4 bases and J by 6 bases, 4 bases remained unmatched. The CDR3 reads CASSSDRVNGYTF. CDR3 DNA: TGTGCCAGCAGTTCGGACAGGGTGAATGGCTACACCTTC.

The genes are TRBV5-6 and TRBJ2-5; tentative D call: TRBD2 (6 bases). The CDR3 is 15 residues long. The V and J ends lost 4 bases and 1 base respectively, with 14 bases between them. CDR1 SGHDT and CDR2 YYEEEE come from the germline V gene. For the CDR3, the DNA is TGTGCCAGCAGCCCCTCTGGGGGGTTCCAAGAGACCCAGTACTTC. Its protein product is CASSPSGGFQETQYF.

In DNA, the CDR3 is TGCGCCAGCAGCCAACGAGCCCCTGTAGATACGCAGTATTTT. Protein sequence: CASSQRAPVDTQYF. The V call is TRBV4-3, the J call TRBJ2-3; D gene ambiguous. The CDR3 sequence is 14 residues long. Trimming shortened V by 2 bases and J by 5 bases, and 11 bases separated the two germline ends. Germline lookup yields CDR1 LGHNA and CDR2 YSLEER.

The V gene is TRBV19, the J gene TRBJ2-5, with TRBD1 matching over 8 bases. The CDR3 runs to 14 residues. CDR1 LNHDA and CDR2 SQIVND come from the germline V gene (reference sequence). V gave up 5 bases and J gave up 4 bases; unmatched junction bases: 6. The CDR3 nucleotides are TGTGCCAGTAGTCTTGGACAGGGTGGAGAGACCCAGTACTTC. Protein sequence: CASSLGQGGETQYF.

V and J are TRBV7-9 and TRBJ2-3; D may be TRBD2 (6 bases). The V and J ends lost 5 bases and 7 bases respectively, with 10 bases between them. Germline V gene lookup returns CDR1 SEHNR and CDR2 FQNEAQ (reference sequence). The CDR3 totals 12 residues. The DNA of the CDR3 is TGTGCCAGCAGCCTAAGGGACTATACGCAGTATTTT. It yields the protein CASSLRDYTQYF.

The chain couples TRBV29-1 to TRBJ2-5; the D is unclear. Deletions cut 5 bases from V and 4 bases from J, with 14 bases between. CDR1 is SQVTM and CDR2 is ANQGSEA in the germline V gene. The CDR3 consists of 13 residues. DNA of the CDR3: TGCAGCGTTCCGAATCTCCGAGGAGAGACCCAGTACTTC. It translates to CSVPNLRGETQYF.

The CDR3 DNA reads as TGTGCCAGCAGCTTCGGGTCTCGGGCGGGGGGCTACACCTTC. It is translated as CASSFGSRAGGYTF. The V and J genes are TRBV5-6 and TRBJ1-2; D is unresolved. CDR3 length: 14 residues. CDR1 and CDR2 from the germline V gene are SGHDT and YYEEEE. V was shortened by 2 bases and J by 8 bases, with 16 bases between the two germline ends.

This rearrangement joins TRBV13 to TRBJ2-5; TRBD2 matches at 9 bases. The CDR3 covers 17 residues. The germline V gene encodes CDR1 PRHDT and CDR2 FYEKMQ (reference sequence). V lost 4 bases and J lost 6; bases outside the gene matches: 15. The CDR3 loop is CASSSWKAGGLRKTQYF. In DNA, the CDR3 is TGTGCCAGCAGCTCCTGGAAGGCGGGGGGGCTCAGGAAGACCCAGTACTTC.

The chain couples TRBV18 to TRBJ2-1; 12 bases are shared with TRBD2. The junction had 0 bases not matched to a gene; V was cut back by 4 bases and J by 2 bases. CDR1 is KGHSH and CDR2 is LQKENI in the germline V gene. The CDR3 sequence is 15 residues long. The CDR3 protein is CASSRTSGAYNEQFF. The DNA for the CDR3 is TGTGCCAGCTCACGGACTAGCGGGGCCTACAATGAGCAGTTCTTC. The complete variable domain, with remaining parts taken from reference TRBV18 and TRBJ2-1, reads NAGVMQNPRHLVRRRGQEARLRCSPMKGHSHVYWYRQLPEEGLKFMVYLQKENIIDESGMPKERFSAEFPKEGPSILRIQQVVRGDSAAYFCASSRTSGAYNEQFFGPGTRLTVL.

The V and J genes are TRBV14 and TRBJ1-1; D remains ambiguous. This CDR3 has 13 amino acids. Germline-derived CDR1 and CDR2 are SGHDN and FVKESK. The V gene lost 0 bases and the J gene lost 6 bases, with 8 bases spanning the gap. CDR3 in amino acids: CASSQDFAAEAFF. CDR3 nucleotides: TGTGCCAGCAGCCAAGACTTCGCAGCTGAAGCTTTCTTT.

The chain has TRBV5-1 and TRBJ2-7, with TRBD1 matching 7 bases. J gave up 5 bases and V 0 bases, and 5 bases lay outside the gene matches. The CDR3 totals 14 residues. Per germline, CDR1 SGHRS and CDR2 YFSETQ. CDR3 sequence: CASSLARGPDEQYF. The CDR3, as DNA: TGCGCCAGCAGCTTGGCAAGGGGGCCGGACGAGCAGTACTTC.